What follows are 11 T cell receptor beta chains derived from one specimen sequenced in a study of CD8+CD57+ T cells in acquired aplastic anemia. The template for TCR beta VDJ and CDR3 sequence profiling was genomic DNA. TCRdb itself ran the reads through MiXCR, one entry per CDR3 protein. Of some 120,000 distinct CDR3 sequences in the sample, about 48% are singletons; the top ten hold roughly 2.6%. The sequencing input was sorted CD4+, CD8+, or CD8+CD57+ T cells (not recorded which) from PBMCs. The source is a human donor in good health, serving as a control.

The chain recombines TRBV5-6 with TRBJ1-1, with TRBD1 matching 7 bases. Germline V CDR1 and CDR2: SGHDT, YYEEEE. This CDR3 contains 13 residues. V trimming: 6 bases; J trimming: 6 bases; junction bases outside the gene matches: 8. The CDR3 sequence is CASTEDRVAEAFF. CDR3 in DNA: TGTGCCAGCACCGAAGACAGGGTCGCTGAAGCTTTCTTT.

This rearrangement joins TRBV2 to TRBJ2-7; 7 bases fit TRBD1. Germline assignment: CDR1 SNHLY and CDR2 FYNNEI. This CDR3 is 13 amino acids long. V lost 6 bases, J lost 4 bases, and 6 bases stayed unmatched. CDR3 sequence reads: CASSVDREYEQYF. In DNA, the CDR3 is TGTGCCAGCAGCGTAGACAGGGAATACGAGCAGTACTTC.

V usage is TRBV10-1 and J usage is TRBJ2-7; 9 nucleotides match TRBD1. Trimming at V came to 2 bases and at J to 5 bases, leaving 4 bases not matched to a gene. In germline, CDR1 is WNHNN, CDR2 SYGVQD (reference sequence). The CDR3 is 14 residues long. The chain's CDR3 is CASSEGGQGNEQYF. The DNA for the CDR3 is TGCGCCAGCAGTGAGGGGGGACAGGGCAACGAGCAGTACTTC.

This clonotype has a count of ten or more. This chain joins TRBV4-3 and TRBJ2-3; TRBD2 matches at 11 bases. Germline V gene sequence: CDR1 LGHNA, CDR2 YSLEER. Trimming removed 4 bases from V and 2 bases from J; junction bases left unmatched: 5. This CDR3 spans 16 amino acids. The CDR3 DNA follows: TGCGCCAGCAGCCGGACACTAGCGGGGGTCACAGATACGCAGTATTTT. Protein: CASSRTLAGVTDTQYF.

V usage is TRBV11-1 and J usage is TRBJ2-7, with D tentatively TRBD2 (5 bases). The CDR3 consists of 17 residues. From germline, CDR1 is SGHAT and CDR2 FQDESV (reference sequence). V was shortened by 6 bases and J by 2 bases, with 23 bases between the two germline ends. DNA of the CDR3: TGTGCCAGCAGTGAAGGTCCCCCCCCCAGCGGACCCTACGAGCAGTACTTC. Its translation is CASSEGPPPSGPYEQYF.

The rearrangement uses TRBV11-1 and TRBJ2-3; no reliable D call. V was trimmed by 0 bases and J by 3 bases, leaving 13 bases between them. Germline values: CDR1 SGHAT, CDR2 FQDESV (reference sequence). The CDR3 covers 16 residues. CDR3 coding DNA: TGTGCCAGCAGCTTAGCGCCAACAGTTCGGACAGATACGCAGTATTTT. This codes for CASSLAPTVRTDTQYF.

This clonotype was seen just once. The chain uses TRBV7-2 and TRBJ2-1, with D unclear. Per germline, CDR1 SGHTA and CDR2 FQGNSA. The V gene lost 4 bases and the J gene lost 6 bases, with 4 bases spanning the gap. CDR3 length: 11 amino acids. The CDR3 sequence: CASSYVNEQFF. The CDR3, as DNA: TGTGCCAGCAGCTACGTCAATGAGCAGTTCTTC.

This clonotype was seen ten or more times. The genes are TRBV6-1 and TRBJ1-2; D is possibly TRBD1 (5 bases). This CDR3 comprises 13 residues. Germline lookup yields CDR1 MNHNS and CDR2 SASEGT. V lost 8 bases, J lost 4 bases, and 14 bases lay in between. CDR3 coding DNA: TGTGCCAGCTCCGGGGGGAACCTCTATGGCTACACCTTC. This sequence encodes CASSGGNLYGYTF.

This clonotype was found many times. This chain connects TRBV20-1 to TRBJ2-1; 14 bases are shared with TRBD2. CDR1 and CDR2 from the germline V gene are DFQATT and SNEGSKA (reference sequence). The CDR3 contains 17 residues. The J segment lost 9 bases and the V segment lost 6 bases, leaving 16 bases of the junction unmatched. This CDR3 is CSAGKTGTSGGGGEQFF. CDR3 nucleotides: TGCAGTGCGGGGAAGACCGGGACTAGCGGGGGAGGGGGTGAGCAGTTCTTC.

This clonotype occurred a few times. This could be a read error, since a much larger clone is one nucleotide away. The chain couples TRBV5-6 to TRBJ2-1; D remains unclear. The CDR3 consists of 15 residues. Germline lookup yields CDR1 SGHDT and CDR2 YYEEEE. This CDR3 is CASSLAVKSYNEQLF. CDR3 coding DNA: TGTGCCAGCAGCTTGGCAGTAAAGTCCTACAATGAGCAGCTCTTC.

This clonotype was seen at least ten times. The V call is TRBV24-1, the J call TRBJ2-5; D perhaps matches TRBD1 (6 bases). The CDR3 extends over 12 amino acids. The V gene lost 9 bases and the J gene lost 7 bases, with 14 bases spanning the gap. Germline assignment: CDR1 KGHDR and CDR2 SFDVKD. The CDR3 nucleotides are TGTGCCACCCACCAGGGGCATGGGACCCAGTACTTC. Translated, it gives CATHQGHGTQYF.